The 3 T cell receptor beta chains in this list originate from one sample, sequenced in a study of identical twins. TCRdb re-called the 5' RACE reads with MiXCR, one entry per CDR3 protein. The table includes 1.5 million to 2 million distinct CDR3 sequences, about 31% detected once. Sequences were obtained from cord blood. Every receptor here comes from a newborn girl in good health.

The V and J genes are TRBV2 and TRBJ2-2; D not resolved. The CDR3 length is 13 residues. Germline V gene sequence: CDR1 SNHLY, CDR2 FYNNEI. V lost 4 bases to trimming and J lost 5 bases, with 8 bases between them. Written as DNA, the CDR3 is TGTGCCAGCAGTGGACATTTTACCGGGGAGCTGTTTTTT. Translated: CASSGHFTGELFF.

A few counts support this clonotype. The chain carries TRBV4-1 and TRBJ2-3; 7 bases match TRBD1. V was pared by 8 bases and J by 0 bases, with 8 bases of the junction left unmatched. The CDR3 sequence is 15 residues long. The germline gives CDR1 MGHRA, CDR2 YSYEKL. The CDR3 region has the DNA TGCGCCAGCGTCCAACACAGGGGAAGCACAGATACGCAGTATTTT. Translated, it gives CASVQHRGSTDTQYF.

This clonotype appeared a few times. This chain joins TRBV2 and TRBJ2-7; D perhaps matches TRBD1 (5 bases). Trimming cost V 6 bases and J 0 bases, with 9 bases left between them. Germline V gene lookup returns CDR1 SNHLY and CDR2 FYNNEI. The CDR3 extends over 13 amino acids. In nucleotides, the CDR3 is TGTGCCAGCAGGGACACCTTCTCCTACGAGCAGTACTTC. It is translated as CASRDTFSYEQYF.